This T cell receptor beta chain came from a study of cytomegalovirus exposure and HLA in healthy donors. Losses at the gene ends were 4 bases for V and 3 bases for J; bases not matched to a gene: 7. The germline CDR1 and CDR2 sequences are LNHDA and SQIVND (reference sequence). CDR3 length equals 16 residues. General study results and limits: Through in vitro validation, a few CMV-associated chains were shown to be specific for CMV antigens. Several top significant clusters appeared, in a later analysis, to be linked to common viral pathogens. A later analysis reportedly found fewer N-insertions in an Asian-associated ancestry cluster than the roughly 680-donor mean. CMV serostatus was the only recorded immune exposure for donors.

60 Vbeta and 13 Jbeta primers were used in PCR. This table comes from immunoSEQ multiplex PCR, and its TCRdb copy is limited to in-frame clones, with some not included. Of 130,000 or so clones in the sample, about 80% were seen once. On this clone itself: The antigen remains undetermined.

This clonotype was obtained from a woman aged 35 to 49 in good health and CMV-seronegative. The V gene is TRBV19, the J gene TRBJ2-7, with 12 positions matching TRBD2. Input material: PBMCs. The CDR3 spells CASSTKRLAGVYEQYF. The DNA for the CDR3 is TGTGCCAGTAGTACGAAAAGACTAGCGGGAGTCTACGAGCAGTACTTC.